Below are 9 T cell receptor beta chains sequenced from a single sample in a study of vaccination and CD4 T cells after COVID-19. The study sequenced cultured CD4+ T cell DNA using the Oncomine TCR Beta short-read assay. TCRdb itself ran the PCR reads through MiXCR, one entry per CDR3 protein. The sample records more than 25,000 distinct CDR3 sequences, roughly 38% being singletons. Noted time point: late sampling 161 to 241 days after vaccination in a few convalescent patients. This sample's treatment: approximately nine-day PBMC culture with coronavirus spike peptide pools or control peptides (ViraFEST assay). Their specific antigens are unknown. This material consisted of CD4+ T cells from blood, cultured in vitro, taken about 7 months after SARS-CoV-2 vaccination. Receptors were obtained from a human donor who had recovered from COVID-19.

The gene calls are TRBV10-3 and TRBJ2-1; perhaps D is TRBD1 or TRBD2 (5 bases each). The germline gives CDR1 ENHRY, CDR2 SYGVKD. The CDR3 has 15 amino acids. The V end was cut by 3 bases, the J end by 8 bases, with 17 bases between. The CDR3 protein is CAISDWDRGGYEQFF. CDR3 DNA: TGTGCCATCAGTGACTGGGACCGAGGAGGCTATGAGCAGTTCTTC.

This clonotype was seen only a few times. The chain has TRBV20-1 and TRBJ2-7; 9 bases align to TRBD2. The CDR3 is made up of 13 amino acids. The trim removed 5 bases at V and 7 bases at J, leaving 9 bases unmatched. The germline CDR1 and CDR2 sequences are DFQATT and SNEGSKA (reference sequence). As DNA, the CDR3 is TGCAGTGCTTTCTTGTCTAGCGGGATAGAGCAGTACTTC. Its protein is CSAFLSSGIEQYF.

V is TRBV19 and J is TRBJ1-2; 7 bases line up with TRBD1. The CDR3 length is 14 residues. Trimming took 6 bases from V and 6 from J; bases not matched to a gene: 10. Germline CDR1 LNHDA, CDR2 SQIVND (reference sequence). CDR3 sequence (DNA): TGTGCCAGTAGATCCGGGACAGCGTTTAATGGCTACACCTTC. Encoded protein: CASRSGTAFNGYTF.

The chain couples TRBV20-1 to TRBJ2-7; 11 positions agree with TRBD1. The V gene end was trimmed by 3 bases and the J gene end by 5 bases; junction bases not matched to a gene: 9. Germline CDR1 reads DFQATT; CDR2 reads SNEGSKA (reference sequence). This CDR3 contains 15 residues. The CDR3 coding sequence is TGCAGTGCTAGCGCCCAAGGACAGGGGGCGAACGAGCAGTACTTC. Protein: CSASAQGQGANEQYF.

This clonotype was detected only a few times. This rearrangement joins TRBV20-1 to TRBJ2-6, with D unresolved. The CDR3 extends over 17 amino acids. Germline CDR1 DFQATT, CDR2 SNEGSKA (reference sequence). Trimming shortened V by 3 bases and J by 0 bases, and 15 bases separated the two germline ends. CDR3 sequence: CSASLWEHHSGANVLTF. As DNA, the CDR3 is TGCAGTGCTAGTCTGTGGGAACATCACTCTGGGGCCAACGTCCTGACTTTC.

This clonotype was detected only a few times. The chain uses TRBV20-1 and TRBJ2-5, with D possibly matching TRBD2 (6 bases). Germline values: CDR1 DFQATT, CDR2 SNEGSKA (reference sequence). The CDR3 totals 14 residues. V lost 3 bases to trimming and J lost 5 bases, with 16 bases between them. The CDR3 loop reads CSASVTGTSETQYF. CDR3 sequence (DNA): TGCAGTGCTAGTGTGACGGGGACTTCGGAGACCCAGTACTTC.

Only a few counts were recorded for this clonotype. V and J are TRBV6-1 and TRBJ2-5, with 9 bases fitting TRBD1. Germline CDR1 is MNHNS and CDR2 is SASEGT. The length of the CDR3 is 14 residues. V trimming: 3 bases; J trimming: 2 bases; junction bases outside the gene matches: 1. Written as DNA, the CDR3 is TGTGCCAGCAGTGAGACAGGGGGTCAAGAGACCCAGTACTTC. As protein: CASSETGGQETQYF.

This clonotype was picked up a small number of times. The V gene is TRBV24-1, the J gene TRBJ2-1; TRBD2 is a possible D gene (5 bases). Trimming pared 4 bases from V and 6 bases from J, leaving 21 bases between. Germline V lookup: CDR1 KGHDR, CDR2 SFDVKD. The CDR3 contains 17 residues. The CDR3 reads CATSDSRDGSGGNEQFF. The CDR3 DNA reads TGTGCCACCAGTGACTCTAGGGATGGGAGCGGTGGCAATGAGCAGTTCTTC.

The chain couples TRBV6-1 to TRBJ2-7, with D possibly TRBD2 on 5 matching bases. Germline CDR1 reads MNHNS; CDR2 reads SASEGT. There are 14 residues in the CDR3. Deletions cut 10 bases from V and 6 bases from J, with 22 bases between. The CDR3: CATRAPKAHSEQYF. In DNA, the CDR3 is TGTGCCACGAGGGCTCCAAAGGCACATAGCGAGCAGTACTTC.